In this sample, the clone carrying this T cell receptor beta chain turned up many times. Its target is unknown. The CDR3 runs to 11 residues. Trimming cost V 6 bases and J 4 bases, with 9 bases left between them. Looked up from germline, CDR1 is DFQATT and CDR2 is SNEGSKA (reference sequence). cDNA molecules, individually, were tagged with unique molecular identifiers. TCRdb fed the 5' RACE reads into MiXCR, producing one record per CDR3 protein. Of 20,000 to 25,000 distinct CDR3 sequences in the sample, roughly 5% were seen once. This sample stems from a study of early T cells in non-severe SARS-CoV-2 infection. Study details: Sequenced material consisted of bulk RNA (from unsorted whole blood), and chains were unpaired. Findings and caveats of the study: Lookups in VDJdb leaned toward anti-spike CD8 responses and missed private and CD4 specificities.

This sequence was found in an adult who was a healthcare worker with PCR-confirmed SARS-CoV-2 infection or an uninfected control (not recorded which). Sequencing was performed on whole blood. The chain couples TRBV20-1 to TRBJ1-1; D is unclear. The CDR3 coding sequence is TGCAGTGCCGGCGAGACCACTGAAGCTTTCTTT. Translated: CSAGETTEAFF.